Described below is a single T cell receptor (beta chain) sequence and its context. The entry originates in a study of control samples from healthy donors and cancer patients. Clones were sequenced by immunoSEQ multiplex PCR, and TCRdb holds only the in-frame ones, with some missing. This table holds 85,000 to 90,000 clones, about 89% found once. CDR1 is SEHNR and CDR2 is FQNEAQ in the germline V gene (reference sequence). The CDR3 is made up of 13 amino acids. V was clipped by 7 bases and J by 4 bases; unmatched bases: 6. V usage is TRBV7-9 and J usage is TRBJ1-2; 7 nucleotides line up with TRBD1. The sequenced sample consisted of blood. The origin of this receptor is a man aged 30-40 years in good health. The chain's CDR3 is CASTPGQSYGYTF. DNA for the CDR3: TGTGCCAGCACCCCGGGACAGTCCTATGGCTACACCTTC.